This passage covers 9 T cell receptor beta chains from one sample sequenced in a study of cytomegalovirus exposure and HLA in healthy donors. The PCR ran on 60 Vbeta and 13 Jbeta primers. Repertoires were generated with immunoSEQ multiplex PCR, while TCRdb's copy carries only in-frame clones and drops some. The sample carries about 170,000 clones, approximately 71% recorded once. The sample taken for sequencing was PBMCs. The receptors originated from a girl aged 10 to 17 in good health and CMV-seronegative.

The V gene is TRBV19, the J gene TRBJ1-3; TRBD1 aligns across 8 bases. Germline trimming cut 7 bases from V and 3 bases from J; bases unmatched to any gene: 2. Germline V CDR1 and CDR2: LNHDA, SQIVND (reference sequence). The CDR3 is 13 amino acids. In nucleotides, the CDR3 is TGTGCCAGTACCGGACAGGGTGGAAACACCATATATTTT. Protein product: CASTGQGGNTIYF.

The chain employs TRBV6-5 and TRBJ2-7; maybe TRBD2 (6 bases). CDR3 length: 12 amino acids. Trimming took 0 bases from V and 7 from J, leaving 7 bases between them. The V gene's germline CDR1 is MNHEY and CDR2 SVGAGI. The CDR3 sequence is CASSYSGGEQYF. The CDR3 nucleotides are TGTGCCAGCAGTTACTCTGGGGGGGAGCAGTACTTC.

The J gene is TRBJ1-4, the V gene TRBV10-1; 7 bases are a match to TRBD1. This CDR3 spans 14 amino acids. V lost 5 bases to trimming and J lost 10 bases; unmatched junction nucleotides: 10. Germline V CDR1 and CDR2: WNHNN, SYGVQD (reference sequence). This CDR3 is CASSTGTDSRKLFF. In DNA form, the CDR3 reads TGCGCCAGCAGTACTGGGACAGATAGCCGAAAACTGTTTTTT.

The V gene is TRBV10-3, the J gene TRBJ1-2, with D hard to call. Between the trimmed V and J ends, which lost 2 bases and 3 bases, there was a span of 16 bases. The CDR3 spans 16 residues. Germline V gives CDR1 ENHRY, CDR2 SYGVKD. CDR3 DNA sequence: TGTGCCATCAGTGAGGCCGGGAGCCAGGTGTACTATGGCTACACCTTC. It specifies CAISEAGSQVYYGYTF.

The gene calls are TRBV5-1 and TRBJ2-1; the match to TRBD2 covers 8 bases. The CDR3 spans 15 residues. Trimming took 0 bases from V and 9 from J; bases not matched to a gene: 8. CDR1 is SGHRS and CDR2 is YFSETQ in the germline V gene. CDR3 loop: CASSLASGGWGEQFF. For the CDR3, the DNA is TGCGCCAGCAGCTTGGCCAGCGGGGGCTGGGGTGAGCAGTTCTTC.

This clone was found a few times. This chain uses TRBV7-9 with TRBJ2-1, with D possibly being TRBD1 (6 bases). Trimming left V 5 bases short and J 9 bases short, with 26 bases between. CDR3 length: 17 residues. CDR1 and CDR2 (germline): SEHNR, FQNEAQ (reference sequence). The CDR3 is CASSEGRLGKGESEQFF. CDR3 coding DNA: TGTGCCAGCAGCGAAGGACGTTTGGGGAAGGGGGAGAGTGAGCAGTTCTTC.

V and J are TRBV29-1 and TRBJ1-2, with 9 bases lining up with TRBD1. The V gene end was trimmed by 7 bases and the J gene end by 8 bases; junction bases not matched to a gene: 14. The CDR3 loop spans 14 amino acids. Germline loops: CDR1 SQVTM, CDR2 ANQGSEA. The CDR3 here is CSATTSGQGSGYTF. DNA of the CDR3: TGCAGCGCCACAACCTCGGGACAGGGTAGCGGCTACACCTTC.

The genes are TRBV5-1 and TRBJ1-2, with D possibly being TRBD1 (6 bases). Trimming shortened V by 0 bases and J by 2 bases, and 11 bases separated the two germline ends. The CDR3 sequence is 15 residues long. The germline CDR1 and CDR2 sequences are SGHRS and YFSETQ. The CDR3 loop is CASSLVGGPNYGYTF. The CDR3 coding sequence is TGCGCCAGCAGCTTGGTTGGGGGCCCCAACTATGGCTACACCTTC.

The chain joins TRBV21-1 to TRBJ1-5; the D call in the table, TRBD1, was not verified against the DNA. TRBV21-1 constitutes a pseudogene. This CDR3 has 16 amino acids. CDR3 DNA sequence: TGTGCCAGCAGCAATAAACGGGACAGTTGGAATCAGCCCCAGCATTTT. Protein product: CASSNKRDSWNQPQHF.